Listed below are T cell receptor beta chains from one sample, sequenced in a study of blood T cell repertoires in COVID-19. TCRdb keeps only in-frame clones here, not all; method: immunoSEQ multiplex PCR. The table lists roughly 80,000 clones, 87% of them singletons. The sequenced sample was peripheral blood. Receptors were obtained from a woman aged 80 or over with active or convalescent COVID-19. CDR3s include the opening cysteine and the closing phenylalanine or tryptophan. Fields, in order: J gene, D gene, V gene, clone size, CDR3 DNA, CDR3 protein. The D gene is left open where the match is weak. The size entry is marked missing in some rows and otherwise reads once, few, many or a size class.

j_gene: TRBJ2-3; d_gene: TRBD2; v_gene: TRBV2; abundance: -; CDR3nt: TGTGCCAGCACTGGACTAGCGGGGGCAGATACGCAGTATTTT; CDR3aa: CASTGLAGADTQYF
j_gene: TRBJ1-5; d_gene: -; v_gene: TRBV19; abundance: -; CDR3nt: TGTGCCAGTAGTATAGATATTCGACAGGTCAATCAGCCCCAGCATTTT; CDR3aa: CASSIDIRQVNQPQHF
j_gene: TRBJ2-5; d_gene: TRBD2; v_gene: TRBV24-1; abundance: -; CDR3nt: TGTGCCACCGGATCGAGCGGGGAGGAGACCCAGTACTTC; CDR3aa: CATGSSGEETQYF
j_gene: TRBJ1-2; d_gene: -; v_gene: TRBV28; abundance: -; CDR3nt: TGTGCCAGCAGTTTATCGAGACAGCCGTCTAACTATGGCTACACCTTC; CDR3aa: CASSLSRQPSNYGYTF
j_gene: TRBJ2-1; d_gene: -; v_gene: TRBV24-1; abundance: -; CDR3nt: TGTGCCACCAGTGATTTTCCCCGGAGCTCCTACAATGAGCAGTTCTTC; CDR3aa: CATSDFPRSSYNEQFF
j_gene: TRBJ1-4; d_gene: -; v_gene: TRBV4-2; abundance: few; CDR3nt: TGTGCCAGCAGCCAAGCCGGCGGGGGGGGGATTAATGAAAAACTGTTTTTT; CDR3aa: CASSQAGGGGINEKLFF
j_gene: TRBJ2-7; d_gene: -; v_gene: TRBV28; abundance: -; CDR3nt: TGTGCCAGCACCCCGGGGGGCGCGGGGCCAAACGAGCAGTACTTC; CDR3aa: CASTPGGAGPNEQYF
j_gene: TRBJ2-2; d_gene: TRBD1; v_gene: TRBV7-2; abundance: -; CDR3nt: TGTGCCAGCAGCTTACAGGGGGCCGGGGAGCTGTTTTTT; CDR3aa: CASSLQGAGELFF
j_gene: TRBJ2-7; d_gene: TRBD1; v_gene: TRBV5-6; abundance: -; CDR3nt: TGTGCCAGCAGCCTACCCAGGGGGCGGGAGCAGTACTTC; CDR3aa: CASSLPRGREQYF
j_gene: TRBJ2-7; d_gene: -; v_gene: TRBV7-8; abundance: -; CDR3nt: TGTGCCAGCAGCTTTCCCGGGGGCTACGAGCAGTACTTC; CDR3aa: CASSFPGGYEQYF
j_gene: TRBJ1-2; d_gene: TRBD1; v_gene: TRBV4-3; abundance: -; CDR3nt: TGCGCCAGCAGCCTCACGGCCCAGGGGGTCTATGGCTACACCTTC; CDR3aa: CASSLTAQGVYGYTF
j_gene: TRBJ2-2; d_gene: TRBD1; v_gene: TRBV7-2; abundance: -; CDR3nt: TGTGCCAGCAGCTTACAGGACAGGGACACCGGGGAGCTGTTTTTT; CDR3aa: CASSLQDRDTGELFF
j_gene: TRBJ1-2; d_gene: -; v_gene: TRBV24-1; abundance: -; CDR3nt: TGTGCCACCAGTGATGGAGGAAACCCTAACTATGGCTACACCTTC; CDR3aa: CATSDGGNPNYGYTF
j_gene: TRBJ1-6; d_gene: -; v_gene: TRBV19; abundance: -; CDR3nt: TGTGCCAGTAGTCCCCGGCAGAACGGGGGTGTTGGGAGTTCACCCCTCCACTTT; CDR3aa: CASSPRQNGGVGSSPLHF
j_gene: TRBJ1-5; d_gene: -; v_gene: TRBV14; abundance: -; CDR3nt: TGTGCCAGCAGCCCCAGCGGGGAACCGCATTTT; CDR3aa: CASSPSGEPHF
j_gene: TRBJ1-2; d_gene: -; v_gene: TRBV7-8; abundance: -; CDR3nt: TGTGCCAGCAGCTTTGCAGGGTCTGGCTACACCTTC; CDR3aa: CASSFAGSGYTF
j_gene: TRBJ1-4; d_gene: -; v_gene: TRBV20-1; abundance: -; CDR3nt: TGCAGTGCTAGTCCATCCCATGAAAAACTGTTTTTT; CDR3aa: CSASPSHEKLFF
j_gene: TRBJ1-1; d_gene: -; v_gene: TRBV9; abundance: -; CDR3nt: TGTGCCAGCAGCGTGGGGAGGTCGAACACTGAAGCTTTCTTT; CDR3aa: CASSVGRSNTEAFF
j_gene: TRBJ2-2; d_gene: TRBD2; v_gene: TRBV12-3/TRBV12-4; abundance: -; CDR3nt: TGTGCCAGCACAGCGGGAGTCGCCGGGGAGCTGTTTTTT; CDR3aa: CASTAGVAGELFF
j_gene: TRBJ1-4; d_gene: -; v_gene: TRBV11-1; abundance: -; CDR3nt: TGTGCCAGCAGCTTAGGAACAGGATCTAATGAAAAACTGTTTTTT; CDR3aa: CASSLGTGSNEKLFF
j_gene: TRBJ2-2; d_gene: TRBD2; v_gene: TRBV11-2; abundance: -; CDR3nt: TGTGCCAGCAGCTTAATTAGACTAGCGCACACCGGGGAGCTGTTTTTT; CDR3aa: CASSLIRLAHTGELFF
j_gene: TRBJ2-1; d_gene: TRBD1; v_gene: TRBV4-1; abundance: -; CDR3nt: TGCGCCAGCAGCCAAACCTCAACAACAGGGGCGAGGTACAATGAGCAGTTCTTC; CDR3aa: CASSQTSTTGARYNEQFF